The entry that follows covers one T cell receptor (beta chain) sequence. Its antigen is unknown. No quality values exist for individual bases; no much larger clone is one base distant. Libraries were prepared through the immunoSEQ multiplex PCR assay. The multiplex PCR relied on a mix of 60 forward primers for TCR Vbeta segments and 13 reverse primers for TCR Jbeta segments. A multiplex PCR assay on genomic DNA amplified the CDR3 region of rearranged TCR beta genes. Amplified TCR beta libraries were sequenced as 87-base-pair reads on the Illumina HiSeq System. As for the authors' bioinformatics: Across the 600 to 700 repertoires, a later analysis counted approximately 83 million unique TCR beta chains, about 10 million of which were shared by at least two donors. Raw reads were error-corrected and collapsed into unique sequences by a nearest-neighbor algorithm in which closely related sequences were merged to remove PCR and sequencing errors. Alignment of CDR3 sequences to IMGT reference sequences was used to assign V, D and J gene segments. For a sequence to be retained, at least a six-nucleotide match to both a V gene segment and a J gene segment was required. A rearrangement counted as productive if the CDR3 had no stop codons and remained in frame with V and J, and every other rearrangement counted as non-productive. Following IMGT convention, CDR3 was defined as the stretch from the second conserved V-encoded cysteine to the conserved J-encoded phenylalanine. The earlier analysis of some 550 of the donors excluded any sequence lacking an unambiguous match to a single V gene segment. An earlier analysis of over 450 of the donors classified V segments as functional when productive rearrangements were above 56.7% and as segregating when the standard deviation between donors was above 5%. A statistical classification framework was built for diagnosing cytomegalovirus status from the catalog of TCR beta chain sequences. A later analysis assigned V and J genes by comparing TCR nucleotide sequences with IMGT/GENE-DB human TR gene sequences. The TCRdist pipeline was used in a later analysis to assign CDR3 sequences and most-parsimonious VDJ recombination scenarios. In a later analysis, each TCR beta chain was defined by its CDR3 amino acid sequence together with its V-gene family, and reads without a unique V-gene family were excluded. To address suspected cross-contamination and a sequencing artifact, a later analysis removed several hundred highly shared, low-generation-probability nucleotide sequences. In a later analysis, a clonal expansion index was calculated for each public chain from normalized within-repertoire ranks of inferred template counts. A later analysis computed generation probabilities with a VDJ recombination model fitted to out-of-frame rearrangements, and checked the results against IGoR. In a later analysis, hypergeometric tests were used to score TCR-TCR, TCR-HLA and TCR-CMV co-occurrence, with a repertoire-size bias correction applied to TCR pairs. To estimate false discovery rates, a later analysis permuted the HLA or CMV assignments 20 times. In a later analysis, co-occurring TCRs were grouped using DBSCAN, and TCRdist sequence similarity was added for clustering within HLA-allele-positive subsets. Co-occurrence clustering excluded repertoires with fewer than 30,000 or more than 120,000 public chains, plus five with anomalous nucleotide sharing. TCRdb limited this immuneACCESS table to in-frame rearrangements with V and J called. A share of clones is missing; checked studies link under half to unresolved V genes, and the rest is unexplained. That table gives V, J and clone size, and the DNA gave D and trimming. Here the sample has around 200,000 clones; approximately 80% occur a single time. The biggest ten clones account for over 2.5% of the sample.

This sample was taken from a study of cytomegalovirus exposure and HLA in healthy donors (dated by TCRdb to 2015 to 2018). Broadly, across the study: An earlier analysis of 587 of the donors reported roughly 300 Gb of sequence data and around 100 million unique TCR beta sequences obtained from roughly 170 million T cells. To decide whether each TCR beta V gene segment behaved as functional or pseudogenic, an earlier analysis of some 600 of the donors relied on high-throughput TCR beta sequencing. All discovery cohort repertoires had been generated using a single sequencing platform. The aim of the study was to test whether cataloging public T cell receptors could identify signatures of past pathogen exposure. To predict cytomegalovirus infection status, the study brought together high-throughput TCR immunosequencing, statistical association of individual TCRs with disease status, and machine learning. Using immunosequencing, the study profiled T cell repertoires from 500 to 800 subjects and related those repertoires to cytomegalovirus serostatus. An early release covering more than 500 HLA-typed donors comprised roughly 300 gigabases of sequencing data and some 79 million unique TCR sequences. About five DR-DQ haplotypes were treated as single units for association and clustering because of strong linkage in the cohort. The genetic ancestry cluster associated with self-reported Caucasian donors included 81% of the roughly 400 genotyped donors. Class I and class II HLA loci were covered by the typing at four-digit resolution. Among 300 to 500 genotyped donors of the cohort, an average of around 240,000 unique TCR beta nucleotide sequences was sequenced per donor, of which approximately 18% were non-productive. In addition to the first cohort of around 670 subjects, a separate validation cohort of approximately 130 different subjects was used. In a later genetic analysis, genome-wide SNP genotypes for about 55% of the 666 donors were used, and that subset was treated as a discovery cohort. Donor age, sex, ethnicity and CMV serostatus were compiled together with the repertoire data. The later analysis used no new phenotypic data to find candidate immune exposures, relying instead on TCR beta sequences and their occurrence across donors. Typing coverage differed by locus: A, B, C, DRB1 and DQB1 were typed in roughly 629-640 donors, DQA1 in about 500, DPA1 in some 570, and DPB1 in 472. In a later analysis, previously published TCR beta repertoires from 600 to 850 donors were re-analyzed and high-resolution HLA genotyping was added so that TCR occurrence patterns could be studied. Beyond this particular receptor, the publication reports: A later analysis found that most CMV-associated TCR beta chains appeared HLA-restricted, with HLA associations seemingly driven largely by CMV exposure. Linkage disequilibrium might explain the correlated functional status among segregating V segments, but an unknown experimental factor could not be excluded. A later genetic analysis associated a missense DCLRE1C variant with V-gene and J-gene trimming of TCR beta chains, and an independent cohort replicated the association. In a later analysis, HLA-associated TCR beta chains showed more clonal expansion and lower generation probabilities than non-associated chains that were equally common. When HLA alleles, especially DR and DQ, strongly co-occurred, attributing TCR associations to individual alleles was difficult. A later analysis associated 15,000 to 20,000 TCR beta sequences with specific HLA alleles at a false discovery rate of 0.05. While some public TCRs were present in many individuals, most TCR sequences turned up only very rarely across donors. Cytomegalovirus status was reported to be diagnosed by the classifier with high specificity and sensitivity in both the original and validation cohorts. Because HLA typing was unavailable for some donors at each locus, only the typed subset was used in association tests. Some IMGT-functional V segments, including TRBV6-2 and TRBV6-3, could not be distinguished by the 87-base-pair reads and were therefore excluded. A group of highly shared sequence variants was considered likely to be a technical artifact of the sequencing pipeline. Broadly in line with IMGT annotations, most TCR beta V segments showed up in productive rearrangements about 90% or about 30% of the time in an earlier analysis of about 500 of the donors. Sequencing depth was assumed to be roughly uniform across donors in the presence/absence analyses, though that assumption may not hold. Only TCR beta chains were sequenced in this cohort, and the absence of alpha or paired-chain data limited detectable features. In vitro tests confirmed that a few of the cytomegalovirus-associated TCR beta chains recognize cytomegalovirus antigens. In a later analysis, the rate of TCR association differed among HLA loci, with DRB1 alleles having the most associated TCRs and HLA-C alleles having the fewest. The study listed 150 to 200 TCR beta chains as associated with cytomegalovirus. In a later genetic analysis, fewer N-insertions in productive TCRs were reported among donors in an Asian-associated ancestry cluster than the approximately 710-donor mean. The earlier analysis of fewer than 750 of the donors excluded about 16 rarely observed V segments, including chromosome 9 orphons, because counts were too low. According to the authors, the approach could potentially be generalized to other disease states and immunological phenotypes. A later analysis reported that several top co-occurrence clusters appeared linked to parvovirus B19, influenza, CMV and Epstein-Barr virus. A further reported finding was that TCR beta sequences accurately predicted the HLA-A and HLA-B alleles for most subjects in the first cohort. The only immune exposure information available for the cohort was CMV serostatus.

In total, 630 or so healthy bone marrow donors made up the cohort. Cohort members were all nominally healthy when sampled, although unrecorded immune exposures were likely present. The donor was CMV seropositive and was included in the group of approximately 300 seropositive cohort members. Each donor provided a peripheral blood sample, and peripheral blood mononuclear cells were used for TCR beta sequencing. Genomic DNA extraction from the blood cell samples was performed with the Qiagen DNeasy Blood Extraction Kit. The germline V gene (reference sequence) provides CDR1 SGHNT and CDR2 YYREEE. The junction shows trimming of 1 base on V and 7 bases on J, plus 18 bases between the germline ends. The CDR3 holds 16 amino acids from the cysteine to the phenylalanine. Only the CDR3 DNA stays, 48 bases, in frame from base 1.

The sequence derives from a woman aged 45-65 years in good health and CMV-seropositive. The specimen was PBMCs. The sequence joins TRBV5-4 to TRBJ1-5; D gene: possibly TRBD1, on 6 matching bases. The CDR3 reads CASSLFGQPSGQPQHF. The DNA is TGTGCCAGCAGCTTGTTCGGACAGCCATCGGGGCAGCCCCAGCATTTT.